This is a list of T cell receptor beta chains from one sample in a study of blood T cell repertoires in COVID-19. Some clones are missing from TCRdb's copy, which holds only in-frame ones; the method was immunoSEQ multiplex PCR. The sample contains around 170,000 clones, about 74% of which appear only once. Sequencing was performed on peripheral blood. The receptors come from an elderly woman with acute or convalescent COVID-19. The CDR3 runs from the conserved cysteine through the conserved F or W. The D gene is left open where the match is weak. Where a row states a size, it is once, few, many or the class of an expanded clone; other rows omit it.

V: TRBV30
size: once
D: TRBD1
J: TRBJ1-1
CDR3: CAWSNRGGNTEAFF
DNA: TGTGCCTGGAGCAACAGGGGAGGTAACACTGAAGCTTTCTTT

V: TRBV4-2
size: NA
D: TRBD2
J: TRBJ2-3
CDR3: CASSRREGPTDTQYF
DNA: TGTGCCAGCAGCCGGCGGGAGGGCCCCACAGATACGCAGTATTTT

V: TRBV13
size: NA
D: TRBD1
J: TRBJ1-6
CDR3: CASSIRDRDSPLHF
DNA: TGTGCCAGCAGCATCCGGGACAGGGATTCACCCCTCCACTTT

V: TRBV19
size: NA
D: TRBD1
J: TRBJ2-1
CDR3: CASSRSDRVRNEQFF
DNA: TGTGCCAGTAGTCGATCCGACAGGGTACGGAATGAGCAGTTCTTC

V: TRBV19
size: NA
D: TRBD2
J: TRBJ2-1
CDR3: CASSILAGGNEQFF
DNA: TGTGCCAGTAGTATATTAGCGGGAGGGAATGAGCAGTTCTTC

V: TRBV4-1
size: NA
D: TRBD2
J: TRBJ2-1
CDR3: CASSQDQRLAGPAAAYNEQFF
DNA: TGCGCCAGCAGCCAAGATCAGCGACTAGCGGGACCTGCCGCGGCCTACAATGAGCAGTTCTTC

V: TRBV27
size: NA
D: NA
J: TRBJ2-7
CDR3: CASSLSRGGSYEQYF
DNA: TGTGCCAGCAGTTTATCCCGCGGCGGCTCCTACGAGCAGTACTTC

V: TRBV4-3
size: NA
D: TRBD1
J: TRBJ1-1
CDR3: CASSQVTGGLNTEAFF
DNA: TGCGCCAGCAGCCAAGTAACAGGGGGATTGAACACTGAAGCTTTCTTT

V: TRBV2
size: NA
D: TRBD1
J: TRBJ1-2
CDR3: CASSTTGVGRGYTF
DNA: TGTGCCAGCAGTACAACAGGGGTCGGCCGCGGCTACACCTTC

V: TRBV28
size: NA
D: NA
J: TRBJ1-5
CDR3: CASSSQGSRPDSNQPQHF
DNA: TGTGCCAGCAGTTCACAGGGTTCACGTCCCGATAGCAATCAGCCCCAGCATTTT

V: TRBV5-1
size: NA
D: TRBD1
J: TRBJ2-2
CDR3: CASSFGGQATGELFF
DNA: TGCGCCAGCAGCTTTGGTGGACAGGCGACCGGGGAGCTGTTTTTT

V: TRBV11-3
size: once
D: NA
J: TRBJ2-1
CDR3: CASSLDESSYNEQFF
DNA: TGTGCCAGCAGCTTAGACGAGAGCTCCTACAATGAGCAGTTCTTC

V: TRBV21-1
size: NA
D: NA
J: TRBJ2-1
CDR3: CASSKVVPDSSSYNEQFF
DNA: TGTGCCAGCAGCAAAGTGGTCCCGGACTCGAGCTCCTACAATGAGCAGTTCTTC

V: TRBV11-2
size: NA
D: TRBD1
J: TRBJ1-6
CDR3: CASSLQGARDSPLHF
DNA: TGTGCCAGCAGCTTACAGGGGGCTAGGGATTCACCCCTCCACTTT

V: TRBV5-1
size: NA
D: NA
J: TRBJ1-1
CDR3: CASSSSRGTEAFF
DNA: TGCGCCAGCAGCTCGTCTAGAGGCACTGAAGCTTTCTTT

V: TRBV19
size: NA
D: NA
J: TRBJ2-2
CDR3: CASTITTGHHTGELFF
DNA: TGTGCCAGTACCATCACAACAGGGCACCACACCGGGGAGCTGTTTTTT

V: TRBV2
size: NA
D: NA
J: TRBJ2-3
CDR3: CASSAQVIGTDTQYF
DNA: TGTGCCAGCAGTGCCCAGGTGATCGGCACAGATACGCAGTATTTT

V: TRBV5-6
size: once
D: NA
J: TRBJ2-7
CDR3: CASSLGDEQYF
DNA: TGTGCCAGCAGCTTGGGCGACGAGCAGTACTTC

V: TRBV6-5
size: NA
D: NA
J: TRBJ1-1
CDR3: CASSYAGIQDTEAFF
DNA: TGTGCCAGCAGTTACGCAGGGATTCAGGACACTGAAGCTTTCTTT

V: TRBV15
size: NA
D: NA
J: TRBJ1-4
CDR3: CATSRDPGGLTTNEKLFF
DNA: TGTGCCACCAGCAGAGATCCCGGGGGGTTAACAACTAATGAAAAACTGTTTTTT

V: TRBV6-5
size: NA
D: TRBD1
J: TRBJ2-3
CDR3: CASSPDRAGDTQYF
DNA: TGTGCCAGCAGCCCGGACAGGGCGGGAGATACGCAGTATTTT

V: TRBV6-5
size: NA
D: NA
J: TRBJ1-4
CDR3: CASRQGSNEKLFF
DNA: TGTGCCAGCAGACAGGGATCTAATGAAAAACTGTTTTTT

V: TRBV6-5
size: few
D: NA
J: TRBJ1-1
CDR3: CASSPWGLRGTEAFF
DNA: TGTGCCAGCAGTCCCTGGGGACTTCGTGGGACTGAAGCTTTCTTT

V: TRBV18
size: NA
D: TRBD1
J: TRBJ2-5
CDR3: CASSRDAGGLETQYF
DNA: TGTGCCAGCTCAAGAGATGCAGGGGGCCTAGAGACCCAGTACTTC

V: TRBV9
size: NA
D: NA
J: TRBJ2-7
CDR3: CASSVDGGTYEQYF
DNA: TGTGCCAGCAGCGTAGACGGCGGGACCTACGAGCAGTACTTC

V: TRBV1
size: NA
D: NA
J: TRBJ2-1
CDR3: CTSSHEEVRELAFNEQFF
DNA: TGCACCAGCAGCCACGAGGAGGTCAGGGAGCTAGCGTTTAATGAGCAGTTCTTC

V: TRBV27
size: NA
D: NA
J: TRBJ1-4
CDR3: CASSFDVGLNEKLFF
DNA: TGTGCCAGCAGTTTTGATGTGGGGCTAAATGAAAAACTGTTTTTT

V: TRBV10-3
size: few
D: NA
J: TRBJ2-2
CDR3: CAIRSDYNTGELFF
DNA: TGTGCCATCAGGTCCGACTACAACACCGGGGAGCTGTTTTTT

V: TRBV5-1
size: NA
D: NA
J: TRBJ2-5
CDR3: CASSLEGDGVETQYF
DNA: TGCGCCAGCAGCTTGGAAGGGGATGGAGTAGAGACCCAGTACTTC

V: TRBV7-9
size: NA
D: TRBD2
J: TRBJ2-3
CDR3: CASSLIAGGDTQYF
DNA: TGTGCCAGCAGCTTAATAGCGGGAGGAGATACGCAGTATTTT

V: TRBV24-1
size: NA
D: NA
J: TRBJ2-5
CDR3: CATSDLQDMGETQYF
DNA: TGTGCCACCAGTGATTTACAAGATATGGGCGAGACCCAGTACTTC

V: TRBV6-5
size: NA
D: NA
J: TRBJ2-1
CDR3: CASSLSGLYNEQFF
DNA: TGTGCCAGCAGCCTTAGCGGTCTCTACAATGAGCAGTTCTTC

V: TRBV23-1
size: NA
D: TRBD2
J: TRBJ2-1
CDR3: CASSQRRLEIGLAGSYNEQFF
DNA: TGCGCCAGCAGTCAACGAAGGTTGGAAATCGGGCTAGCGGGTTCCTACAATGAGCAGTTCTTC

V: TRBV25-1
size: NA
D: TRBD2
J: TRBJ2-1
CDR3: CASSALAGDFRNEQFF
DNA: TGTGCCAGCAGTGCCCTAGCGGGAGATTTTCGAAATGAGCAGTTCTTC

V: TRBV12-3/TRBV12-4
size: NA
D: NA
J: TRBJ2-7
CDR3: CASSRRGGEQYF
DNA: TGTGCCAGCAGTCGGAGGGGGGGCGAGCAGTACTTC

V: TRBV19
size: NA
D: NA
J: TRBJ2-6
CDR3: CASSPQGNPTSGANVLTF
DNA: TGTGCCAGTAGCCCCCAGGGGAACCCTACCTCTGGGGCCAACGTCCTGACTTTC

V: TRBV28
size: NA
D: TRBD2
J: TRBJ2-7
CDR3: CASSLRLASGGYEQYF
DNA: TGTGCCAGCAGTTTAAGGTTGGCTAGCGGGGGCTACGAGCAGTACTTC

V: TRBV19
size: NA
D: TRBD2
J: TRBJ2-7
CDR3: CASSIAGRAGAYEQYF
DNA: TGTGCCAGTAGTATAGCGGGCAGGGCGGGAGCCTACGAGCAGTACTTC

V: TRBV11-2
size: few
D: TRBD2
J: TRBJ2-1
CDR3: CASSRISGDSYNEQFF
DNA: TGTGCCAGCAGCCGGATCAGCGGGGACTCCTACAATGAGCAGTTCTTC